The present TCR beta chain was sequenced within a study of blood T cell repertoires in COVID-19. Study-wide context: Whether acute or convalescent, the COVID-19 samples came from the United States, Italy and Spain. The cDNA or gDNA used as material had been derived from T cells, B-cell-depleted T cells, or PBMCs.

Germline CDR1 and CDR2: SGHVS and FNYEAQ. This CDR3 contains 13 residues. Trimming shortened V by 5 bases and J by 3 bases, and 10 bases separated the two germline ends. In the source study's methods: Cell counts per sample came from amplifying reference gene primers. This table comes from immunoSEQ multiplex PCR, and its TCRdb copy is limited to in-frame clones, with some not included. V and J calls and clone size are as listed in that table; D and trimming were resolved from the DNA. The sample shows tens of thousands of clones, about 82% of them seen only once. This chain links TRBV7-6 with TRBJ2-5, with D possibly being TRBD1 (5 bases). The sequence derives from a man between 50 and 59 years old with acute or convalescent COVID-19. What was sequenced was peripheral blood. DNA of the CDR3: TGTGCCAGCAGCCAATCGACAGAAGAGACCCAGTACTTC. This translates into CASSQSTEETQYF.